Reported below is one T cell receptor beta chain. The antigen remains undetermined. After removal of 5 bases from V and 4 bases from J, the junction contained 9 bases not matched to a gene. Germline assignment: CDR1 LNHDA and CDR2 SQIVND (reference sequence). The CDR3 length is 15 residues. This specimen belongs to a study of follicular helper T cells after annual influenza vaccination. The wider study: Some donors were sampled over the 2013-2014, 2014-2015 and 2015-2016 vaccinations.

Overall study results and limits: Change in circulating plasmablasts correlated with ICOS+CD38+ cTfh clonality change.

The protocol was immunoSEQ multiplex PCR, while the TCRdb copy is restricted to in-frame clones and leaves out a portion. The top ten clones hold roughly 0.92% of a sample with some 10,000 clones, 70% to 85% of them seen once. The starting material was CXCR5- memory CD4+ T cells sorted from blood, obtained 6 weeks after influenza vaccination. The clonotype comes from an adult who received the influenza vaccine. The chain couples TRBV19 to TRBJ2-5; 8 bases fit TRBD2. The CDR3 nucleotides are TGTGCCAGTAGTCCCGGGACCGGGGGGGTAGAGACCCAGTACTTC. This translates into CASSPGTGGVETQYF.